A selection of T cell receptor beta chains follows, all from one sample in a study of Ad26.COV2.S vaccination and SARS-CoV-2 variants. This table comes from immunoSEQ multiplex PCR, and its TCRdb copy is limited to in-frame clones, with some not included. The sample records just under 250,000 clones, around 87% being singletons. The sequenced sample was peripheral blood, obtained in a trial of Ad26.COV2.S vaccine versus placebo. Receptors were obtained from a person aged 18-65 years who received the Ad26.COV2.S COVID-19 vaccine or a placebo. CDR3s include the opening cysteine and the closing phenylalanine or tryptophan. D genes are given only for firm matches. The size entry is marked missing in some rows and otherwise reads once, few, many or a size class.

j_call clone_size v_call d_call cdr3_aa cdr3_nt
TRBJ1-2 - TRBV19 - CASSMSGPSYTF TGTGCCAGTAGTATGTCCGGTCCGAGCTACACCTTC
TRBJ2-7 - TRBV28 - CASSFPPDRSYEQYF TGTGCCAGCAGTTTCCCCCCGGACAGATCCTACGAGCAGTACTTC
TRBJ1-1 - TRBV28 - CASTQGGGAEAFF TGTGCCAGCACTCAGGGCGGGGGGGCTGAAGCTTTCTTT
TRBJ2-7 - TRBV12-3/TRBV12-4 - CASSYLGEQYF TGTGCCAGCAGTTATCTTGGGGAGCAGTACTTC
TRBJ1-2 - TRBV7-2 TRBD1 CASSLMAGGGAFYGYTF TGTGCCAGCAGCTTAATGGCAGGGGGGGGCGCCTTCTATGGCTACACCTTC
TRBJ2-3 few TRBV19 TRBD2 CASSSGRSTDTQYF TGTGCCAGTAGTAGCGGGAGGAGCACAGATACGCAGTATTTT
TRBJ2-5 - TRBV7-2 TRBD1 CASSSGQQETQYF TGTGCCAGCAGCTCGGGACAGCAAGAGACCCAGTACTTC
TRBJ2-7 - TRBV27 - CASSLSRLLGAYEQYF TGTGCCAGCAGTTTATCTCGTTTGTTAGGGGCCTACGAGCAGTACTTC
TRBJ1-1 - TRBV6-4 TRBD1 CASSDGTGVTEAFF TGTGCCAGCAGTGACGGGACAGGGGTCACTGAAGCTTTCTTT
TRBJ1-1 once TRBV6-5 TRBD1 CASSYGTGRSEAFF TGTGCCAGCAGTTACGGGACAGGGAGATCTGAAGCTTTCTTT
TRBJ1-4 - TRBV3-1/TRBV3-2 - CASSQDTTIKKLFF TGTGCCAGCAGCCAAGACACCACTATTAAAAAACTGTTTTTT
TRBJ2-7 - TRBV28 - CASSDRSYEQYF TGTGCCAGCTCTGACAGGAGCTACGAGCAGTACTTC
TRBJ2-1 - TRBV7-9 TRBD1 CASSPGQGASYNEQFF TGTGCCAGCAGCCCAGGACAGGGGGCATCCTACAATGAGCAGTTCTTC
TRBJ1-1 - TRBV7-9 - CASSLSPGTTTEAFF TGTGCCAGCAGCTTATCCCCCGGGACAACGACTGAAGCTTTCTTT
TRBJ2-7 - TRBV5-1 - CASPPYPGHLRREQYF TGCGCCAGCCCACCCTACCCGGGACACTTAAGGCGTGAGCAGTACTTC
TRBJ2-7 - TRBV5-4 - CASSLLSGLSPYEQYF TGTGCCAGCAGCTTGTTAAGCGGGCTAAGTCCCTACGAGCAGTACTTC
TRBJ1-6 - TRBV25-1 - CATAREWNSPLHF TGTGCCACCGCAAGGGAGTGGAATTCACCCCTCCACTTT
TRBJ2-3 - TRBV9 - CASSVVPGTDTQYF TGTGCCAGCAGCGTAGTGCCGGGAACAGATACGCAGTATTTT
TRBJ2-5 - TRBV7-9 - CASSLREETQYF TGTGCCAGCAGCTTAAGAGAAGAGACCCAGTACTTC
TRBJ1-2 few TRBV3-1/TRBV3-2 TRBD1 CASSRGQGAGYGYTF TGTGCCAGCAGCCGAGGACAGGGGGCAGGATATGGCTACACCTTC
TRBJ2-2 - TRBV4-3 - CASSSGPRDLTGELFF TGCGCCAGCAGCTCCGGGCCCCGGGACCTAACCGGGGAGCTGTTTTTT
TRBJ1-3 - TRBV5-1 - CASSLAQGGGAIYF TGCGCCAGCAGCTTGGCTCAGGGTGGAGGCGCCATATATTTT
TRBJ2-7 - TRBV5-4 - CASSLDTSYEQYF TGTGCCAGCAGCTTGGACACCTCCTACGAGCAGTACTTC
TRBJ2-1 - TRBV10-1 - CASSAAYNEQFF TGCGCCAGCAGTGCGGCCTACAATGAGCAGTTCTTC